The 8 T cell receptor beta chains listed next were all sequenced from one sample in a study of a mutant IDH1 vaccine in newly diagnosed glioma. Time point noted: week 5, during vaccination. All doses held 300 ug of mutant IDH1 20-mer peptide, with topical imiquimod. TCRdb's table, derived via immunoSEQ multiplex PCR, lists solely in-frame clones and lacks some. The repertoire consists of 35,000 or so clones, with around 85% occurring once and the leading ten covering approximately 24%. Which antigens these TCRs recognize remains unknown. Material: PBMCs, obtained from a glioma patient whose treatment included an IDH1 peptide vaccine. The origin of the receptors is a man younger than 40 with glioma.

V usage is TRBV15 and J usage is TRBJ1-4, with 7 bases that match TRBD1. The CDR3 length is 14 residues. CDR1 is LNHNV and CDR2 is YYDKDF in the germline V gene (reference sequence). Trimming cost V 0 bases and J 7 bases; bases outside gene matches: 2. CDR3 protein: CATSREGGGEKLFF. The DNA of the CDR3 is TGTGCCACCAGCAGAGAAGGGGGCGGTGAAAAACTGTTTTTT.

This clone was found once. The chain recombines TRBV15 with TRBJ2-3, with a weak D call TRBD1 (7 bases). Trimming pared 9 bases from V and 1 base from J, leaving 17 bases between. The CDR3 extends over 15 amino acids. Germline V gene lookup returns CDR1 LNHNV and CDR2 YYDKDF (reference sequence). Here the CDR3 reads CATQGSRGGTDTQYF. The CDR3 bases are TGTGCCACGCAGGGGTCCAGGGGGGGCACAGATACGCAGTATTTT.

The V call is TRBV13, the J call TRBJ1-5; D is ambiguous. Germline CDR1 is PRHDT and CDR2 is FYEKMQ (reference sequence). The CDR3 runs to 13 residues. V lost 5 bases and J lost 8, with 13 bases in between. In DNA, the CDR3 is TGTGCCAGCAGCCTGGGGTGGGAAGAGCCCCAGCATTTT. It is translated as CASSLGWEEPQHF.

This sequence joins TRBV5-1 and TRBJ2-1; weak D call: TRBD2 (5 bases). CDR3 size: 17 residues. V dropped 2 bases and J dropped 0 bases, with 15 bases sitting between them. Per the germline V gene, CDR1 is SGHRS and CDR2 is YFSETQ. The DNA of the CDR3 is TGCGCCAGCAGCTTAGGCCCAGCGGTAAGCTCCTACAATGAGCAGTTCTTC. Translating gives CASSLGPAVSSYNEQFF.

The chain recombines TRBV28 with TRBJ2-5; weak D call: TRBD1 (6 bases). CDR1 is MDHEN, CDR2 SYDVKM, per germline. Trimming stripped 6 bases from V and 5 bases from J, with 13 bases between. This CDR3 is built from 13 residues. This CDR3 is CASRTQGSETQYF. CDR3 nucleotide sequence: TGTGCCAGCAGAACTCAGGGGTCTGAGACCCAGTACTTC.

The chain joins TRBV6-5 to TRBJ1-6; D is ambiguous. Germline V CDR1 and CDR2: MNHEY, SVGAGI. Trimming cost V 5 bases and J 9 bases, with 11 bases left between them. This CDR3 comprises 13 residues. Written as DNA, the CDR3 is TGTGCCAGCAGTGCGAGGGTCCTTTCACCCCTCCACTTT. This translates into CASSARVLSPLHF.

This clone was found once. The rearrangement joins TRBV11-2 to TRBJ2-7; D is possibly TRBD1 or TRBD2 (6 bases each). V was pared by 3 bases and J by 4 bases, with 16 bases between. CDR3 size: 15 residues. Germline V gives CDR1 SGHAT, CDR2 FQNNGV. CDR3 amino acids: CASSLEGRGGYEQYF. CDR3 coding DNA: TGTGCCAGCAGCTTGGAGGGCAGGGGTGGGTACGAGCAGTACTTC.

CDR3 DNA sequence: TGTGCCAGTAGTAGGGGGGACCCCTATGGCTACACCTTC. It yields the protein CASSRGDPYGYTF. This rearrangement joins TRBV19 to TRBJ1-2; possibly TRBD1 for D (5 bases). Trimming pared 4 bases from V and 4 bases from J, leaving 10 bases between. The V gene's germline CDR1 is LNHDA and CDR2 SQIVND (reference sequence). The CDR3 runs 13 residues.